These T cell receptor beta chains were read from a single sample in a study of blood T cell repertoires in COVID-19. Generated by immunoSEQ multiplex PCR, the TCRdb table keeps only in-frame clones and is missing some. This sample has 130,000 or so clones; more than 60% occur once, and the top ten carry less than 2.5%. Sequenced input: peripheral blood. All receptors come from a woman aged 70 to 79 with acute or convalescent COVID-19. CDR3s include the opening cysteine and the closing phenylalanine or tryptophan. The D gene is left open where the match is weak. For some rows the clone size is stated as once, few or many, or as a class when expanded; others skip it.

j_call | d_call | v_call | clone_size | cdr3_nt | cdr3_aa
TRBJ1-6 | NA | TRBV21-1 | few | TGTGCCAGCAGCAAAAGGGGGCGGAGTTCACCCCTCCACTTT | CASSKRGRSSPLHF
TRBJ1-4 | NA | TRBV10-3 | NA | TGTGCCATCACCTCGGACAGAGATGAAAAACTGTTTTTT | CAITSDRDEKLFF
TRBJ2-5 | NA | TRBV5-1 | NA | TGCGCCAGCAGCTCTACTCAGCGGTACCAAGAGACCCAGTACTTC | CASSSTQRYQETQYF
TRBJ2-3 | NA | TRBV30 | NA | TGTGCCTGGAGTGTAGGGGAGGCTGGGGATACGCAGTATTTT | CAWSVGEAGDTQYF
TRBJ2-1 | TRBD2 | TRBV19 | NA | TGTGCCAGTAGTTCGACTAGCGGGAGTAACAATGAGCAGTTCTTC | CASSSTSGSNNEQFF
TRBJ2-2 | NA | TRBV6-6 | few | TGTGCCAGCGTACCGGCAGGGGAAGGGGAGCTGTTTTTT | CASVPAGEGELFF
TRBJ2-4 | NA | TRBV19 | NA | TGTGCCAGTAGTTCTCCGGGGTTAGCCAAAAACATTCAGTACTTC | CASSSPGLAKNIQYF
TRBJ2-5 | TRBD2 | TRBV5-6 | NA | TGTGCCAGCAGCTTCTGGGGACTAGCGGGAGGTAGGGGGCAAGAGACCCAGTACTTC | CASSFWGLAGGRGQETQYF
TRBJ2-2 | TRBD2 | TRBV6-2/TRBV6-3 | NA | TGTGCCAGCAGTTTACCCGGGACTAGCGACCGGGAGCTGTTTTTT | CASSLPGTSDRELFF
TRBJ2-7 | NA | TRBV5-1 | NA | TGCGCCAGCAGCTTGGGCAGGTCCCTTTCCTACGAGCAGTACTTC | CASSLGRSLSYEQYF
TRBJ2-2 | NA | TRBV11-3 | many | TGTGCCAGCAGCTTCTCAGGGGCCGGGGAGCTGTTTTTT | CASSFSGAGELFF
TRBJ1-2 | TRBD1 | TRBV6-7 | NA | TGTGCCAGCAGTCTCCGGACAGGTTTATATGGCTACACCTTC | CASSLRTGLYGYTF
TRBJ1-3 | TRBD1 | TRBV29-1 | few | TGCAGCGTCCTCGGGACAGAAACAAGAAACACCATATATTTT | CSVLGTETRNTIYF
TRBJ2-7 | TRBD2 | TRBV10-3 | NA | TGTGCCATCAACCAACTAGCGGGGGAGGGGGAGCAGTACTTC | CAINQLAGEGEQYF
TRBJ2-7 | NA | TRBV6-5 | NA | TGTGCCAGCAGCCAACCCCCAGGGAGGAGCGAGCAGTACTTC | CASSQPPGRSEQYF
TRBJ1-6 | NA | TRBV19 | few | TGTGCCAGTAGTACAGGTGCCAATTCACCCCTCCACTTT | CASSTGANSPLHF
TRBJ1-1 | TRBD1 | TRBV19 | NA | TGTGCCAGCTCGGACAGGATTAACACTGAAGCTTTCTTT | CASSDRINTEAFF
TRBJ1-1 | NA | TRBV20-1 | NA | TGCAGTGCTAGTAGCGGGAACATGAACACTGAAGCTTTCTTT | CSASSGNMNTEAFF